The clone carrying this T cell receptor (beta chain) showed up just a few times. The antigen is undetermined. Brentuximab vedotin exposure varied among the patients, all of whom had relapsed after autologous stem cell transplantation. This entry is derived from a study of PD-1 blockade in classical Hodgkin lymphoma. The study, taken as a whole, reports: CD8+ TCR diversity did not rise significantly by C4D1, unlike CD4+. Patients who responded completely had about the same baseline diversity as newly diagnosed patients. Relapsed/refractory patients reportedly had the lowest baseline TCR diversity, below newly diagnosed patients, who were below healthy donors.

The CDR3 extends over 14 amino acids. Sequencing used immunoSEQ multiplex PCR; TCRdb keeps in-frame clones, though not all of them. The table records roughly 92,000 clones, over 85% of them present only once. This chain joins TRBV21-1 and TRBJ1-1. TRBV21-1 is labeled a pseudogene. The starting material was peripheral blood mononuclear cells (PBMCs), obtained at baseline. The receptor was isolated from a human donor with classical Hodgkin lymphoma. The CDR3 coding sequence is TGTGCCAGCAGCTCAATTCGGGAGAACACTGAAGCTTTCTTT. Protein: CASSSIRENTEAFF.